This is a list of T cell receptor beta chains from one sample in a study of blood T cell repertoires in COVID-19. The data were produced by immunoSEQ multiplex PCR, yet TCRdb's version contains in-frame clones alone and is incomplete. The sample contains approximately 88,000 clones, 70% to 90% of which appear only once. What was sequenced was peripheral blood. These receptors were taken from a woman aged 70 to 79 with acute or convalescent COVID-19. The CDR3 runs from the conserved cysteine through the conserved F or W. Fields, in order: clone size, D gene, V gene, J gene, CDR3 protein, CDR3 DNA. D genes are given only for firm matches. For some rows the clone size is stated as once, few or many, or as a class when expanded; others skip it.

clone size: -
D gene: TRBD2
V gene: TRBV6-1
J gene: TRBJ2-1
CDR3 protein: CASSEVLAGGLGEQFF
CDR3 DNA: TGTGCCAGCAGTGAAGTACTAGCGGGGGGGCTGGGTGAGCAGTTCTTC

clone size: few
D gene: -
V gene: TRBV6-4
J gene: TRBJ1-2
CDR3 protein: CASSEEGGVELYF
CDR3 DNA: TGTGCCAGCAGTGAAGAAGGGGGAGTGGAGCTCTACTTC

clone size: few
D gene: TRBD1
V gene: TRBV15
J gene: TRBJ1-5
CDR3 protein: CATSTTNRGPLGNQPQHF
CDR3 DNA: TGTGCCACCAGCACCACGAACAGGGGGCCTTTGGGCAATCAGCCCCAGCATTTT

clone size: -
D gene: TRBD1
V gene: TRBV6-2/TRBV6-3
J gene: TRBJ1-1
CDR3 protein: CASSLRTGVYTNTEAFF
CDR3 DNA: TGTGCCAGCAGTCTACGGACAGGGGTTTATACGAACACTGAAGCTTTCTTT

clone size: -
D gene: TRBD1
V gene: TRBV29-1
J gene: TRBJ1-1
CDR3 protein: CSVGGTGSTEAFF
CDR3 DNA: TGCAGCGTTGGAGGGACAGGTAGCACTGAAGCTTTCTTT

clone size: -
D gene: -
V gene: TRBV3-1/TRBV3-2
J gene: TRBJ1-3
CDR3 protein: CASSPGQSTGNTIYF
CDR3 DNA: TGTGCCAGCAGCCCCGGACAGTCAACTGGAAACACCATATATTTT

clone size: -
D gene: -
V gene: TRBV30
J gene: TRBJ2-2
CDR3 protein: CAWTKEESRELFF
CDR3 DNA: TGTGCCTGGACTAAGGAGGAATCACGGGAGCTGTTTTTT

clone size: -
D gene: TRBD1
V gene: TRBV7-2
J gene: TRBJ1-3
CDR3 protein: CASSSGRGPNTIYF
CDR3 DNA: TGTGCCAGCAGCTCCGGCAGGGGGCCCAACACCATATATTTT

clone size: -
D gene: -
V gene: TRBV4-3
J gene: TRBJ1-2
CDR3 protein: CASSQEGRNYGYTF
CDR3 DNA: TGCGCCAGCAGCCAAGAAGGCAGGAACTATGGCTACACCTTC

clone size: -
D gene: TRBD1
V gene: TRBV12-3/TRBV12-4
J gene: TRBJ1-5
CDR3 protein: CASRPSTGQPQHF
CDR3 DNA: TGTGCCAGCAGACCTTCGACAGGGCAGCCCCAGCATTTT

clone size: -
D gene: -
V gene: TRBV20-1
J gene: TRBJ1-1
CDR3 protein: CSLGWTEAFF
CDR3 DNA: TGCAGCCTAGGTTGGACTGAAGCTTTCTTT

clone size: few
D gene: TRBD1
V gene: TRBV7-9
J gene: TRBJ1-6
CDR3 protein: CASSLGQGESPLHF
CDR3 DNA: TGTGCCAGCAGCTTGGGACAGGGGGAATCACCCCTCCACTTT

clone size: few
D gene: -
V gene: TRBV2
J gene: TRBJ2-2
CDR3 protein: CGGQNTGELFF
CDR3 DNA: TGTGGGGGGCAGAACACCGGGGAGCTGTTTTTT

clone size: -
D gene: -
V gene: TRBV27
J gene: TRBJ1-6
CDR3 protein: CASRPDTHNSPLHF
CDR3 DNA: TGTGCCAGCAGACCGGACACGCATAATTCACCCCTCCACTTT

clone size: -
D gene: -
V gene: TRBV7-2
J gene: TRBJ1-5
CDR3 protein: CASSLRTVNQPQHF
CDR3 DNA: TGTGCCAGCAGCTTAAGGACAGTTAATCAGCCCCAGCATTTT

clone size: -
D gene: TRBD2
V gene: TRBV18
J gene: TRBJ2-6
CDR3 protein: CASSGAGAGANVLTF
CDR3 DNA: TGTGCCAGCTCGGGCGCGGGGGCTGGGGCCAACGTCCTGACTTTC

clone size: -
D gene: TRBD2
V gene: TRBV6-4
J gene: TRBJ2-1
CDR3 protein: CARLWREDEYNEQFF
CDR3 DNA: TGTGCCAGGTTGTGGCGGGAGGACGAATACAATGAGCAGTTCTTC

clone size: -
D gene: TRBD1
V gene: TRBV7-9
J gene: TRBJ1-6
CDR3 protein: CASSPDRTGINSPLHF
CDR3 DNA: TGTGCCAGCAGCCCGGACCGGACAGGGATTAATTCACCCCTCCACTTT

clone size: once
D gene: -
V gene: TRBV24-1
J gene: TRBJ2-5
CDR3 protein: CATSDFRGSETQYF
CDR3 DNA: TGTGCCACCAGTGATTTCAGGGGTTCGGAGACCCAGTACTTC

clone size: once
D gene: -
V gene: TRBV27
J gene: TRBJ2-6
CDR3 protein: CASSSYSSGANVLTF
CDR3 DNA: TGTGCCAGCAGTTCTTACAGCTCTGGGGCCAACGTCCTGACTTTC

clone size: few
D gene: -
V gene: TRBV30
J gene: TRBJ1-2
CDR3 protein: CAWSRNYGYTF
CDR3 DNA: TGTGCCTGGAGCAGAAACTATGGCTACACCTTC

clone size: -
D gene: TRBD1
V gene: TRBV5-1
J gene: TRBJ1-2
CDR3 protein: CASSWKADRGGYTF
CDR3 DNA: TGCGCCAGCAGCTGGAAGGCGGACAGGGGAGGCTACACCTTC

clone size: -
D gene: TRBD1
V gene: TRBV19
J gene: TRBJ1-4
CDR3 protein: CASSRGQGAQINEKLFF
CDR3 DNA: TGTGCCAGTAGTAGGGGACAGGGGGCTCAAATTAATGAAAAACTGTTTTTT

clone size: -
D gene: TRBD1
V gene: TRBV5-1
J gene: TRBJ1-1
CDR3 protein: CASSLGAGGITEAFF
CDR3 DNA: TGCGCCAGCAGCTTGGGGGCAGGGGGCATCACTGAAGCTTTCTTT